These 30 T cell receptor beta chains share one sample of origin, sequenced in a study of T cells in tuberculosis. After thawing and overnight rest, PBMC were stained with GMM-loaded CD1B tetramer, viability dye and anti-CD3 for sorting. C32 glucose monomycolate from Rhodococcus equi was loaded onto the CD1B tetramers. Using immunoSEQ multiplex PCR, the repertoire was profiled, and TCRdb retains in-frame clones only, with some absent. The sample has approximately 59,000 clones; roughly 79% are singletons. The material sequenced was CD1b-GMM tetramer-negative cells sorted from PBMCs. All receptors come from an adult woman with latent tuberculosis.

The CDR3 here is CASSESSGAADTQYF. The DNA for the CDR3 is TGTGCCAGCAGTGAATCAAGCGGGGCCGCAGATACGCAGTATTTT. V gene TRBV6-1 combines with J gene TRBJ2-3; 7 bases fit TRBD2. Germline CDR1 and CDR2: MNHNS and SASEGT. Trimming removed 2 bases from V and 4 bases from J; junction bases left unmatched: 6. There are 15 residues in the CDR3.

J is TRBJ2-1 and V is TRBV5-1; TRBD2 matches 11 bases. Germline lookup yields CDR1 SGHRS and CDR2 YFSETQ. The CDR3 is 18 amino acids. J lost 0 bases, V lost 4 bases, and 9 bases had no gene match. This chain's CDR3 is CASSDPSSGGTSYNEQFF. CDR3 bases: TGCGCCAGCAGCGACCCCTCTAGCGGGGGGACCTCCTACAATGAGCAGTTCTTC.

This sequence joins TRBV11-3 and TRBJ1-2; a weak D match, TRBD1 (6 bases). V lost 5 bases and J 6 bases, leaving 19 bases between the germline ends. Germline-derived CDR1 and CDR2 are SGHNT and YENEEA. The CDR3 has 15 residues. As DNA, the CDR3 is TGTGCCAGCAGCCCGAGCCGGCTCAGGGGAAATGGCTACACCTTC. Translating gives CASSPSRLRGNGYTF.

The V call is TRBV20-1, the J call TRBJ1-4, with D hard to call. CDR3 length: 11 residues. From germline, CDR1 is DFQATT and CDR2 SNEGSKA (reference sequence). Deletions cut 7 bases from V and 8 bases from J, with 11 bases between. The CDR3, as DNA: TGCAGTGGGAAGGTCGGGGAAAAACTGTTTTTT. It codes for CSGKVGEKLFF.

This chain uses TRBV5-5 with TRBJ2-3; D is possibly TRBD2 (6 bases). Deletions cut 4 bases from V and 9 bases from J, with 24 bases between. The CDR3 totals 16 residues. Germline loops: CDR1 SGHKS, CDR2 YYEKEE (reference sequence). This CDR3 is CASSRSGGASSITQYF. For the CDR3, the DNA is TGTGCCAGCAGCCGATCGGGCGGGGCGTCGTCTATCACGCAGTATTTT.

This clone was seen once. The CDR3 sequence is CASGSLTSSNTGELFF. CDR3 sequence (DNA): TGTGCTAGTGGTTCCTTAACTAGCTCGAACACCGGGGAGCTGTTTTTT. V usage is TRBV12-5 and J usage is TRBJ2-2; a possible D gene is TRBD2 (6 bases). This CDR3 region has 16 residues. V lost 4 bases and J lost 0, with 12 bases in between. Germline V gene sequence: CDR1 LGHNT, CDR2 FRNRAP.

The gene calls are TRBV5-1 and TRBJ1-1; the D gene is possibly TRBD1 (5 bases). V dropped 0 bases and J dropped 4 bases, with 19 bases sitting between them. In germline, CDR1 is SGHRS, CDR2 YFSETQ. This CDR3 is built from 17 residues. The CDR3 coding sequence is TGCGCCAGCAGCTTGGCGGAGGGGCCCCTCCCCAGCACTGAAGCTTTCTTT. Translating gives CASSLAEGPLPSTEAFF.

The chain has TRBV19 and TRBJ2-7, with a tentative D call TRBD1 (6 bases). Deletions cut 2 bases from V and 7 bases from J, with 15 bases between. Germline assignment: CDR1 LNHDA and CDR2 SQIVND (reference sequence). The CDR3 sequence is 14 residues long. CDR3: CASSITGQIKEQYF. Written as DNA, the CDR3 is TGTGCCAGTAGTATAACCGGACAGATCAAGGAGCAGTACTTC.

This chain links TRBV19 with TRBJ1-4; TRBD1 matches at 11 bases. In germline, CDR1 is LNHDA, CDR2 SQIVND (reference sequence). This CDR3 comprises 14 residues. J was trimmed by 7 bases and V by 7 bases; bases with no gene match: 5. The CDR3 nucleotides read TGTGCCAGTACGGACAGGGGGCGTTTTGAAAAACTGTTTTTT. It encodes CASTDRGRFEKLFF.

As DNA, the CDR3 is TGTGCCAGCAGCTACCCCGGAGATATGAAGACCCAGTACTTC. Translation gives CASSYPGDMKTQYF. The V call is TRBV7-9, the J call TRBJ2-5, with no clear D. The CDR3 runs 14 residues. Per the germline V gene, CDR1 is SEHNR and CDR2 is FQNEAQ (reference sequence). Trimming pared 4 bases from V and 6 bases from J, leaving 15 bases between.

The chain couples TRBV30 to TRBJ1-1; D unresolved. This CDR3 comprises 13 residues. The V end lost 4 bases, the J end lost 4 bases, and 13 bases lay between the germline ends. Looked up from germline, CDR1 is GTSNPN and CDR2 is SVGIG (reference sequence). In DNA, the CDR3 is TGTGCCTGGACTTCCGGGATTCTCACTGAAGCTTTCTTT. It encodes CAWTSGILTEAFF.

The gene calls are TRBV6-1 and TRBJ1-4; D might be TRBD1 (6 bases). Germline values: CDR1 MNHNS, CDR2 SASEGT. The V end lost 7 bases, the J end lost 4 bases, and 10 bases lay between the germline ends. This CDR3 region has 13 residues. The CDR3 reads CASNRQVNEKLFF. DNA for the CDR3: TGTGCCAGCAATCGACAGGTTAATGAAAAACTGTTTTTT.

This chain links TRBV4-3 with TRBJ2-3; D is ambiguous. Germline V lookup: CDR1 LGHNA, CDR2 YSLEER. The V and J ends lost 2 bases and 2 bases respectively, with 5 bases between them. The length of the CDR3 is 13 residues. CDR3 loop: CASSQSSTDTQYF. The CDR3 nucleotides are TGCGCCAGCAGCCAATCGTCCACAGATACGCAGTATTTT.

This clone was seen a handful of times. The chain carries TRBV7-9 and TRBJ1-1, with 12 bases that match TRBD1. This CDR3 has 17 residues. With V trimmed by 5 bases and J by 1 base, 8 bases remained unmatched. Germline CDR1 reads SEHNR; CDR2 reads FQNEAQ (reference sequence). The CDR3 bases are TGTGCCAGCAGCCTTCGGGACAGGGGGCGGGGGAACACTGAAGCTTTCTTT. Protein sequence: CASSLRDRGRGNTEAFF. The entire variable domain, with the rest obtained from reference TRBV7-9 and TRBJ1-1, is as follows: DTGVSQNPRHKITKRGQNVTFRCDPISEHNRLYWYRQTLGQGPEFLTYFQNEAQLEKSRLLSDRFSAERPKGSFSTLEIQRTEQGDSAMYLCASSLRDRGRGNTEAFFGQGTRLTVV.

The genes are TRBV2 and TRBJ2-5, with D uncertain. Trimming pared 4 bases from V and 4 bases from J, leaving 16 bases between. CDR3 length: 15 residues. Germline assignment: CDR1 SNHLY and CDR2 FYNNEI. In DNA, the CDR3 is TGTGCCAGCAGTGTTAACGGTGCGAGAGGAGAGACCCAGTACTTC. It codes for CASSVNGARGETQYF.

This clone has more than one count but fewer than ten. The V gene is TRBV6-5, the J gene TRBJ1-2; 9 bases map to TRBD1. After removal of 8 bases from V and 8 bases from J, the junction contained 15 bases not matched to a gene. Looked up from germline, CDR1 is MNHEY and CDR2 is SVGAGI. CDR3 length: 15 residues. CDR3 loop: CASRAGTGTLGGYTF. CDR3 nucleotides: TGTGCCAGCCGCGCCGGGACAGGGACCCTTGGGGGCTACACCTTC.

The CDR3 reads CSVSDSDNQPQHF. The DNA for the CDR3 is TGCAGCGTTTCGGACAGTGACAATCAGCCCCAGCATTTT. The rearrangement links TRBV29-1 to TRBJ1-5, with TRBD1 as a possible D gene (6 bases). V gave up 5 bases and J gave up 3 bases, with 11 bases separating them. Germline CDR1 reads SQVTM; CDR2 reads ANQGSEA. The length of the CDR3 is 13 residues.

J is TRBJ1-1 and V is TRBV11-2; D not resolved. Between the trimmed V and J ends, which lost 5 bases and 1 base, there was a span of 8 bases. The CDR3 has 13 amino acids. CDR1 is SGHAT, CDR2 FQNNGV, per germline. The CDR3 DNA reads as TGTGCCAGCAGCCTCGAGAGGAACACTGAAGCTTTCTTT. Translated: CASSLERNTEAFF.

This chain connects TRBV30 to TRBJ2-1, with TRBD1 as a possible D gene (6 bases). The germline V gene has CDR1 GTSNPN and CDR2 SVGIG (reference sequence). This CDR3 is built from 15 residues. The V and J ends lost 0 bases and 5 bases respectively, with 14 bases between them. The CDR3 spells CAWSVPGHRNNEQFF. DNA for the CDR3: TGTGCCTGGAGTGTACCGGGACACCGGAACAATGAGCAGTTCTTC.

Points on this clone: One junction end does not reproduce the germline sequence, and a read error may be involved. The J gene is TRBJ2-7, the V gene TRBV7-2; TRBD2 matches at 8 bases. Germline V gene sequence: CDR1 SGHTA, CDR2 FQGNSA. CDR3 length: 13 amino acids. CDR3 amino acids: CASSVAGLYEQYF. The CDR3 region has the DNA TGTGCCAGCAGCGTAGCGGGACTCTACGAGCAGTACTTC.

V and J are TRBV27 and TRBJ1-1; no firm D call. The CDR3 has 13 residues. Deletions cut 3 bases from V and 3 bases from J, with 8 bases between. Germline assignment: CDR1 MNHEY and CDR2 SMNVEV (reference sequence). For the CDR3, the DNA is TGTGCCAGCAGTTTTCGGGAGGACACTGAAGCTTTCTTT. This translates into CASSFREDTEAFF.

The chain combines TRBV2 with TRBJ2-3, with 7 bases aligning to TRBD2. CDR1 is SNHLY and CDR2 is FYNNEI in the germline V gene. The CDR3 extends over 14 amino acids. The V segment lost 4 bases and the J segment 3 bases; nucleotides outside the gene matches: 4. CDR3 DNA: TGTGCCAGCAGTGTGGGCGGGAGTACAGATACGCAGTATTTT. It yields the protein CASSVGGSTDTQYF.

The chain is built from TRBV7-2 and TRBJ2-3; 8 nucleotides line up with TRBD2. V trimming: 1 base; J trimming: 0 bases; junction bases outside the gene matches: 9. This CDR3 region has 18 residues. The V gene's germline CDR1 is SGHTA and CDR2 FQGNSA. The CDR3 nucleotides are TGTGCCAGCAGCTTAGAATCGGGGGGGTCTTCTAGCACAGATACGCAGTATTTT. It is translated as CASSLESGGSSSTDTQYF.

The chain couples TRBV10-3 to TRBJ1-2, with TRBD1 matching 11 bases. This CDR3 is 14 amino acids long. V lost 6 bases to trimming and J lost 8 bases; unmatched junction nucleotides: 8. Germline V CDR1 and CDR2: ENHRY, SYGVKD. The CDR3 DNA reads TGTGCCATCAGCGAATGGGGACAGGGGGACGGCTACACCTTC. It translates to CAISEWGQGDGYTF.

This clone was found once. The chain carries TRBV19 and TRBJ2-4, with a tentative D call TRBD2 (6 bases). V was pared by 5 bases and J by 0 bases, with 17 bases between. The CDR3 extends over 17 amino acids. Per the germline V gene, CDR1 is LNHDA and CDR2 is SQIVND (reference sequence). The CDR3 nucleotides read TGTGCCAGTAGTCAAAGGCGGGGACTGGTAGCCAAAAACATTCAGTACTTC. It yields the protein CASSQRRGLVAKNIQYF.

The DNA of the CDR3 is TGTGCCAGCAGAAGCAGGTTCTCTGGAAACACCATATATTTT. This translates into CASRSRFSGNTIYF. The chain has TRBV27 and TRBJ1-3; D is unclear. Trimming stripped 6 bases from V and 0 bases from J, with 9 bases between. The germline CDR1 and CDR2 sequences are MNHEY and SMNVEV (reference sequence). CDR3 length: 14 amino acids.

This clone was observed a single time. The rearrangement uses TRBV28 and TRBJ2-2, with D perhaps TRBD1 (6 bases). The length of the CDR3 is 12 residues. Per germline, CDR1 MDHEN and CDR2 SYDVKM. Trimming cost V 6 bases and J 6 bases, with 8 bases left between them. The CDR3 here is CASRAGAGELFF. The CDR3 DNA is TGTGCCAGCAGGGCAGGGGCCGGGGAGCTGTTTTTT. The complete variable domain, with remaining parts taken from reference TRBV28 and TRBJ2-2, reads DVKVTQSSRYLVKRTGEKVFLECVQDMDHENMFWYRQDPGLGLRLIYFSYDVKMKEKGDIPEGYSVSREKKERFSLILESASTNQTSMYLCASRAGAGELFFGEGSRLTVL.

This sequence joins TRBV6-1 and TRBJ1-1; D is perhaps TRBD1 (6 bases). CDR1 and CDR2 from the germline V gene are MNHNS and SASEGT. The CDR3 is made up of 15 amino acids. V lost 4 bases, J lost 5 bases, and 17 bases lay in between. The CDR3 loop is CASSANRAGETEAFF. The CDR3 DNA is TGTGCCAGCAGTGCTAACAGGGCAGGGGAAACTGAAGCTTTCTTT.

The rearrangement links TRBV9 to TRBJ2-3, with 8 bases lining up with TRBD2. Germline V gives CDR1 SGDLS, CDR2 YYNGEE. This CDR3 is built from 14 residues. Trimming removed 3 bases from V and 7 bases from J; junction bases left unmatched: 7. In DNA form, the CDR3 reads TGTGCCAGCAGCGCTATCGGCGGGGGGAATACGCAGTATTTT. Its protein product is CASSAIGGGNTQYF.

The rearrangement uses TRBV10-3 and TRBJ2-7; 11 bases line up with TRBD2. The CDR3 is 17 amino acids. After removal of 2 bases from V and 3 bases from J, the junction contained 9 bases not matched to a gene. Germline CDR1 is ENHRY and CDR2 is SYGVKD. CDR3 in amino acids: CAISEAAGLAGSYEQYF. For the CDR3, the DNA is TGTGCCATCAGTGAGGCGGCCGGACTAGCGGGTAGCTACGAGCAGTACTTC.